These T cell receptor beta chains were read from a single sample in a study of T cells in localized non-small cell lung cancer. TCRdb's copy holds only in-frame clones and misses some; the assay was immunoSEQ multiplex PCR. The sample has 65,000 to 95,000 clones, over 70% seen once. The sequenced sample was PBMCs, obtained before any cancer treatment. The receptor source for this set is a man aged 40-75 years with stage II squamous cell lung carcinoma. Each CDR3 is given with its conserved first and last residue. Each record gives: clone size, V gene, CDR3 protein. For some rows the clone size is stated as once, few or many, or as a class when expanded; others skip it.

clone_size: .; v_call: TRBV5-1; cdr3_aa: CASSFRTSGADTQYF
clone_size: .; v_call: TRBV5-1; cdr3_aa: CASRTTGTEAFF
clone_size: few; v_call: TRBV9; cdr3_aa: CASTPDPGYGYTF
clone_size: .; v_call: TRBV29-1; cdr3_aa: CSAARSSGGPNEQFF
clone_size: .; v_call: TRBV18; cdr3_aa: CASRRGMNTEAFF
clone_size: .; v_call: TRBV7-3; cdr3_aa: CASSSNQGTETQYF
clone_size: few; v_call: TRBV6-6; cdr3_aa: CASSPQGRDYTF
clone_size: .; v_call: TRBV2; cdr3_aa: CASSGSREQYF
clone_size: .; v_call: TRBV29-1; cdr3_aa: CSVEDPGLPSYEQYF
clone_size: .; v_call: TRBV9; cdr3_aa: CASSGLAGGPHEQFF
clone_size: .; v_call: TRBV18; cdr3_aa: CASSQQGLNTEAFF
clone_size: .; v_call: TRBV30; cdr3_aa: CAWSAGGPQHF
clone_size: .; v_call: TRBV6-1; cdr3_aa: CASGRTGGHEGYTF
clone_size: .; v_call: TRBV6-1; cdr3_aa: CASSVLENTGELFF
clone_size: .; v_call: TRBV9; cdr3_aa: CASSVVGGPDEQFF
clone_size: .; v_call: TRBV9; cdr3_aa: CASSVGHHRETQYF
clone_size: .; v_call: TRBV28; cdr3_aa: CASSASGYTGELFF
clone_size: .; v_call: TRBV4-2; cdr3_aa: CASSKGRDGRSNSPLHF
clone_size: .; v_call: TRBV2; cdr3_aa: CASSEGENIQYF
clone_size: .; v_call: TRBV7-6; cdr3_aa: CASSSSVTASGEGDEQFF
clone_size: .; v_call: TRBV10-2; cdr3_aa: CASSVSGASNQPQHF
clone_size: .; v_call: TRBV28; cdr3_aa: CASSLPGGLDTQYF
clone_size: once; v_call: TRBV19; cdr3_aa: CASSMQGLVNQPQHF
clone_size: .; v_call: TRBV6-5; cdr3_aa: CASSYSEGASYGYTF
clone_size: .; v_call: TRBV6-5; cdr3_aa: CASSSGHNEQFF
clone_size: .; v_call: TRBV19; cdr3_aa: CASSSTTDTNTEAFF
clone_size: .; v_call: TRBV7-2; cdr3_aa: CASRTVLNEQFF